This T cell receptor (beta chain) was captured by sequencing in a study of blood T cell repertoires in COVID-19. Germline assignment: CDR1 LGHDT and CDR2 YNNKEL (reference sequence). The CDR3 covers 11 residues. The germline V and J ends were trimmed by 1 base and 6 bases, with 4 bases remaining between them. Participants, roughly 18 to 100 years old, spanned about 26 US areas. Assay: immunoSEQ multiplex PCR; the TCRdb copy retains only in-frame clones and omits some. The sample lists around 290,000 clones; roughly 86% were seen once. The sequenced sample consisted of PBMCs or T cells enriched from blood (not recorded which). The TCR comes from a woman aged 18-35 years who had recovered from COVID-19. This chain joins TRBV3-1 (or the pseudogene TRBV3-2) and TRBJ2-7; D not resolved. The DNA of the CDR3 is TGTGCCAGCAGCCAAGTCGGCGAGCAGTACTTC. Its translation: CASSQVGEQYF.